These T cell receptor beta chains were read from a single sample in a study of blood T cells in healthy people across ages. One entry per CDR3 protein results from TCRdb running MiXCR on the 5' RACE reads. The top ten clones hold around 21% of a sample with about a million distinct CDR3 sequences, around 54% of them seen once. Source material: blood. The receptors shown here come from a woman aged 60-70 years in good health. Each CDR3 is given with its conserved first and last residue. Fields, in order: D gene, V gene, clone size, J gene, CDR3 protein, CDR3 DNA. A D gene is named only where the DNA matches it firmly. A row's size may be missing; if present it is once, few, many or a size class.

TRBD1	TRBV7-2	few	TRBJ2-1	CASSLVGTGQTAQFF	TGTGCCAGCAGCTTAGTAGGGACAGGGCAGACTGCGCAGTTCTTC
.	TRBV7-8	.	TRBJ2-5	CASRLPVEETQYF	TGTGCCAGCCGCCTGCCTGTTGAAGAGACCCAGTACTTC
.	TRBV4-3	.	TRBJ2-1	CASSQQSGTYEQFF	TGCGCCAGCAGCCAACAGTCAGGAACTTACGAGCAGTTCTTC
.	TRBV25-1	.	TRBJ2-7	CASSGRQIGESQYF	TGTGCCAGCAGTGGTAGACAGATTGGGGAGAGCCAGTACTTC
.	TRBV29-1	.	TRBJ2-1	CSVVLAENNEQFF	TGCAGCGTTGTCTTAGCGGAGAACAATGAGCAGTTCTTC
.	TRBV6-2/TRBV6-3	few	TRBJ2-1	CASSVSGLTYNEQFF	TGTGCCAGCAGTGTTAGCGGCCTAACCTACAATGAGCAGTTCTTC
TRBD2	TRBV9	.	TRBJ2-1	CASSVVGLAGGGEQFF	TGTGCCAGCAGCGTAGTGGGGCTAGCGGGAGGCGGTGAGCAGTTCTTC
TRBD1	TRBV12-3/TRBV12-4	many	TRBJ2-3	CASSYPGTGGADTQYF	TGTGCCAGCAGTTACCCCGGGACAGGGGGAGCAGATACGCAGTATTTT
TRBD2	TRBV28	.	TRBJ2-1	CASRRGLPGNEQFF	TGTGCCAGCCGCCGGGGACTACCCGGAAATGAGCAGTTCTTC
TRBD2	TRBV4-1	.	TRBJ2-7	CASSQVTGETSGESYEQYF	TGCGCCAGCAGCCAAGTGACGGGGGAGACTAGCGGGGAATCCTACGAGCAGTACTTC